A single sample is the source of the 5 T cell receptor beta chains below, sequenced in a study of T-cell reconstitution after alpha-beta-depleted transplantation in children. Unique molecular identifiers were built into the TCRbeta library. TCRdb re-analysed the PCR reads in MiXCR, keeping a single row per CDR3 protein. The data hold some 830,000 distinct CDR3 sequences, with 16% observed a single time. The sequenced sample was PBMCs, mostly from graft donor cells, obtained 360 days after TCRalphabeta/CD19-depleted stem cell transplant. These receptors were taken from a male patient under 18 who had a stem cell transplant for acute lymphoblastic leukemia, so the T cells may come from the graft donor.

Comments on this clonotype: Germline is not matched at one junction end, which may reflect a read error. The J gene is TRBJ2-7, the V gene TRBV4-1, with TRBD1 matching over 10 bases. There are 18 residues in the CDR3. Germline CDR1 and CDR2: MGHRA and YSYEKL. The CDR3 nucleotides are TGCGCCAGCAGCAACCGGGGACAGGGGCTATTCGTCGGTAACGAGCGGTACTTC. Translated: CASSNRGQGLFVGNERYF.

J is TRBJ2-1 and V is TRBV19; 12 nucleotides align to TRBD1. CDR1 and CDR2 (germline): LNHDA, SQIVND (reference sequence). The CDR3 runs 15 residues. The J segment lost 7 bases and the V segment lost 7 bases, leaving 8 bases of the junction unmatched. In nucleotides, the CDR3 is TGTGCCAGTACCCTGGGACAGGGGGCAATTAATGAGCAGTTCTTC. Protein product: CASTLGQGAINEQFF.

The chain recombines TRBV27 with TRBJ2-1; TRBD1 agrees at 7 bases. Germline assignment: CDR1 MNHEY and CDR2 SMNVEV (reference sequence). Trimming took 7 bases from V and 1 from J; bases not matched to a gene: 4. CDR3 size: 14 residues. DNA for the CDR3: TGTGCCAGCACCCACAGGGGTTCCTACAATGAGCAGTTCTTC. Amino acids: CASTHRGSYNEQFF.

V usage is TRBV5-1 and J usage is TRBJ2-5, with TRBD2 matching 14 bases. Looked up from germline, CDR1 is SGHRS and CDR2 is YFSETQ. V was clipped by 7 bases and J by 2 bases; unmatched bases: 13. This CDR3 has 18 amino acids. CDR3 sequence: CASSTGTSGSWAQETQYF. The CDR3 DNA reads as TGCGCCAGCTCTACCGGGACTAGCGGGAGTTGGGCGCAAGAGACCCAGTACTTC.

This chain connects TRBV20-1 to TRBJ2-7, with TRBD1 identical over 8 bases. The CDR3 has 14 amino acids. The V gene's germline CDR1 is DFQATT and CDR2 SNEGSKA (reference sequence). With 2 bases clipped from V and 2 bases from J, the junction kept 5 bases outside the gene matches. The CDR3 sequence: CSARRDRSTYEQYF. CDR3 sequence (DNA): TGCAGTGCTAGAAGGGACAGGTCAACCTACGAGCAGTACTTC.